This TCR beta chain was retrieved from a study of shared clonotypes between healthy human individuals. Study-wide results and caveats: The authors sampled blood alone, and tissue repertoires likely differ. Rarefaction exposed incomplete sorted-subset sequencing despite large depth. Generation probability values for non-shared clonotypes were lower than those for clonotypes shared by all four donors.

Of note for this clone: Its antigen remains unknown.

The V and J ends lost 5 bases and 3 bases, in that order; junction bases with no gene match: 8. This CDR3 has 16 residues. Germline V CDR1 and CDR2: SGHTA, FQGNSA. TCRdb's table, derived via immunoSEQ multiplex PCR, lists solely in-frame clones and lacks some. The data show approximately 2.5 million clones, approximately 90% seen once. The investigators split CD4+ cells into a CD45RA+ naive subset and a CD45RA-negative memory subset. The receptor's source is a young man in good health. Sequenced input: naive CD4+ T cells sorted from blood. Stated subset: CD45RA+ positively selected. The rearrangement uses TRBV7-2 and TRBJ2-3, with TRBD2 identical over 10 bases. In DNA, the CDR3 is TGTGCCAGCAGCCTCACTAGCGGGGCCTATACAGATACGCAGTATTTT. It yields the protein CASSLTSGAYTDTQYF.